The clone carrying this T cell receptor (beta chain) was detected ten times or more. Its antigen remains unidentified. These data originate in a study of CD8 T cells in ankylosing spondylitis. Study findings and constraints: Roughly eight highly homologous variants made up a TCR beta motif that seemed to typify ankylosing spondylitis blood. Disease-linked clones bore a CD8+ phenotype, appearing relatively rarely in peripheral blood.

5'-RACE, quantitative and with molecular barcodes, yielded the TCR beta libraries. TCRdb fed the 5' RACE reads into MiXCR, producing one record per CDR3 protein. The sample gives approximately 88,000 distinct CDR3 sequences, around 10% of which show up once; approximately 5.5% is in the top ten. This CDR3 is 16 amino acids long. V lost 6 bases to trimming and J lost 4 bases, with 20 bases between them. This sequence joins TRBV12-3 or TRBV12-4 and TRBJ2-3; a weak D match, TRBD1 (6 bases). The receptor was isolated from a male donor with ankylosing spondylitis or in good health (not recorded which). Sequences were obtained from blood, either unsorted or a sorted T cell fraction (not recorded which). The CDR3 DNA follows: TGTGCCAGCAGATCTACAGGGAAGGAGTTGGCAGATACGCAGTATTTT. Translating it yields CASRSTGKELADTQYF.